The 11 T cell receptor beta chains presented below share a single source sample, sequenced in a study of T-cell reconstitution after alpha-beta-depleted transplantation in children. Unique molecular identifiers were incorporated into the prepared TCRbeta library. TCRdb used MiXCR to reprocess the PCR reads, holding one entry per CDR3 protein. The sample lists some 290,000 distinct CDR3 sequences, 9.9% seen once, with roughly 9.1% in the top ten. The source material was PBMCs from the stem cell graft donor, sampled from the stem cell graft. All receptors derive from a human donor who donated a stem cell graft to a child with SCID.

The chain couples TRBV11-1 to TRBJ2-2; 15 bases map to TRBD2. The V and J ends lost 3 bases and 2 bases, in that order; junction bases with no gene match: 7. Germline assignment: CDR1 SGHAT and CDR2 FQDESV (reference sequence). CDR3 length: 19 amino acids. In DNA form, the CDR3 reads TGTGCCAGCAGCTTCCGCGGACTAGCGGGGGGGACCAACACCGGGGAGCTGTTTTTT. It encodes CASSFRGLAGGTNTGELFF.

J is TRBJ1-2 and V is TRBV7-9, with D maybe TRBD1 (6 bases). Trimming shortened V by 8 bases and J by 4 bases, and 20 bases separated the two germline ends. CDR1 and CDR2 from the germline V gene are SEHNR and FQNEAQ (reference sequence). CDR3 size: 15 residues. CDR3 sequence (DNA): TGTGCCAGCGCCGGAATCGGGGGGCAAATCTATGGCTACACCTTC. Protein product: CASAGIGGQIYGYTF.

This clonotype has a count of ten or more. The chain carries TRBV7-8 and TRBJ2-1; D gene uncertain. The CDR3 spans 15 residues. Germline values: CDR1 SGHVS, CDR2 FQNEAQ. Between the trimmed V and J ends, which lost 5 bases and 3 bases, there was a span of 14 bases. The CDR3 protein is CASSMGKNFYNEQFF. As DNA, the CDR3 is TGTGCCAGCAGCATGGGGAAGAATTTCTACAATGAGCAGTTCTTC.

Only a few counts were recorded for this clonotype. The chain is built from TRBV3-1 and TRBJ2-3, with D perhaps TRBD1 (5 bases). Per the germline V gene, CDR1 is LGHDT and CDR2 is YNNKEL (reference sequence). This CDR3 has 15 residues. Trimming took 10 bases from V and 7 from J, leaving 24 bases between them. The DNA for the CDR3 is TGTGCCACCTCCCAAGAGGTGACATGGACACATACGCAGTATTTT. Translating it yields CATSQEVTWTHTQYF.

The J gene is TRBJ2-1, the V gene TRBV6-1; no clear D gene. In germline, CDR1 is MNHNS, CDR2 SASEGT. This CDR3 has 13 residues. The V gene lost 6 bases and the J gene lost 7 bases, with 13 bases spanning the gap. The chain's CDR3 is CASSIAPRNEQFF. As DNA, the CDR3 is TGTGCCAGCAGCATCGCCCCTCGGAATGAGCAGTTCTTC.

This rearrangement joins TRBV18 to TRBJ2-7; 7 bases are shared with TRBD1. Germline-derived CDR1 and CDR2 are KGHSH and LQKENI. V lost 0 bases, J lost 7 bases, and 9 bases stayed unmatched. The CDR3 has 15 residues. The CDR3 sequence is CASSPPGQYLEEQYF. CDR3 nucleotides: TGTGCCAGCTCACCACCGGGACAGTATCTTGAGGAGCAGTACTTC.

This clonotype was counted at least ten times. J is TRBJ1-3 and V is TRBV12-3 or TRBV12-4; D may be TRBD1 (6 bases). This CDR3 has 15 amino acids. V gave up 5 bases and J gave up 1 base, with 12 bases separating them. CDR3 bases: TGTGCCAGCAGTCCACCCGGGACATCTGGAAACACCATATATTTT. Translating it yields CASSPPGTSGNTIYF.

A few counts support this clonotype. The chain uses TRBV20-1 and TRBJ1-1; possible D gene TRBD1, 5 bases. The CDR3 is 15 amino acids. The V gene's germline CDR1 is DFQATT and CDR2 SNEGSKA (reference sequence). V dropped 6 bases and J dropped 4 bases, with 21 bases sitting between them. CDR3 DNA sequence: TGCAGTGCCCGCCCTTGGGGGGTGCGGAGCACTGAAGCTTTCTTT. Translation: CSARPWGVRSTEAFF.

In its sample, this clonotype was seen a few times. The CDR3 spells CASIPGGGRGYTF. CDR3 DNA: TGTGCCAGCATCCCAGGAGGGGGCCGGGGCTACACCTTC. The chain is built from TRBV6-1 and TRBJ1-2; 7 positions agree with TRBD1. CDR1 is MNHNS and CDR2 is SASEGT in the germline V gene. The CDR3 spans 13 residues. J was trimmed by 8 bases and V by 7 bases; bases with no gene match: 10.

The CDR3 DNA follows: TGTGCCACCGGTGCGGGACAGGAAACAGATACGCAGTATTTT. Amino acids: CATGAGQETDTQYF. The chain employs TRBV24-1 and TRBJ2-3, with TRBD1 matching 8 bases. This CDR3 is built from 14 residues. Germline V gene sequence: CDR1 KGHDR, CDR2 SFDVKD. Trimming at V came to 9 bases and at J to 3 bases, leaving 7 bases not matched to a gene.

The CDR3 sequence: CASGDRVIGEQFF. CDR3 bases: TGTGCCAGCGGGGACAGGGTTATTGGTGAGCAGTTCTTC. This rearrangement joins TRBV2 to TRBJ2-1, with TRBD1 identical over 9 bases. Germline V gene data show CDR1 as SNHLY and CDR2 as FYNNEI. Trimming took 8 bases from V and 9 from J; bases not matched to a gene: 8. The CDR3 consists of 13 residues.